This T cell receptor beta chain was captured in a study of blood T cell repertoires in COVID-19. About the research overall: Italy, Spain and the United States were the sources of the convalescent and acute COVID-19 samples.

CDR3 length equals 15 residues. Trimming stripped 6 bases from V and 5 bases from J, with 17 bases between. Germline CDR1 and CDR2: LNHDA and SQIVND (reference sequence). Only in-frame clones appear in the TCRdb table, and some are missing; sequencing was by immunoSEQ multiplex PCR. The sample lists roughly 140,000 clones, around 84% occurring once. The V call is TRBV19, the J call TRBJ1-5; tentatively, D is TRBD1 (5 bases). This TCR derives from a woman in her sixties with COVID-19, enrolled during active disease. Sequenced material: peripheral blood. The DNA of the CDR3 is TGTGCCAGTAGCCACGACAGCCCCTGGGATCAGCCCCAGCATTTT. Protein sequence: CASSHDSPWDQPQHF.